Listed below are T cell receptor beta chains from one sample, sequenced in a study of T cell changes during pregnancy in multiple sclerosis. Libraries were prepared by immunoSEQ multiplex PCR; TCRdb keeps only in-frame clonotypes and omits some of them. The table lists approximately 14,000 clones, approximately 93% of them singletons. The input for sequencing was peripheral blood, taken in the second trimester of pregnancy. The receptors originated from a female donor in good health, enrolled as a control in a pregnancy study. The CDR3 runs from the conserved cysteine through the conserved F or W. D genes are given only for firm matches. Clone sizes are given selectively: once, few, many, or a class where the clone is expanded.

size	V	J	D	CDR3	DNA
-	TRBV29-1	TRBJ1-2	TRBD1	CSAGTVVRGYTF	TGCAGCGCCGGGACAGTCGTCCGGGGCTACACCTTC
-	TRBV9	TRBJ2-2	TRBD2	CASSVVPSGVLDTGELFF	TGTGCCAGCAGCGTAGTACCCAGCGGGGTTCTAGACACCGGGGAGCTGTTTTTT
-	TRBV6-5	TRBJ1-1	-	CASNHRTTDTEAFF	TGTGCCAGCAATCACAGAACCACCGACACTGAAGCTTTCTTT
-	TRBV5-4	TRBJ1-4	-	CASSLDRINEKLFF	TGTGCCAGCAGCTTGGACAGGATTAATGAAAAACTGTTTTTT
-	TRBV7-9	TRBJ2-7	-	CASSSQRASYEQYF	TGTGCCAGCAGCTCGCAGCGGGCCTCCTACGAGCAGTACTTC
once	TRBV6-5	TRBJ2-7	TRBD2	CASTGGRRLEQYF	TGTGCCAGCACGGGGGGAAGGCGACTCGAGCAGTACTTC
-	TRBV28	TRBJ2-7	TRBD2	CASSSLLAGERYEQYF	TGTGCCAGCAGTTCCCTCCTAGCGGGAGAACGGTACGAGCAGTACTTC
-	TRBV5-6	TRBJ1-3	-	CASSLAGGSGNTIYF	TGTGCCAGCAGCTTGGCCGGGGGCTCTGGAAACACCATATATTTT
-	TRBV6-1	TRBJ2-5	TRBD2	CASSVGGGGGETQYF	TGTGCCAGCAGTGTTGGTGGCGGGGGGGGAGAGACCCAGTACTTC
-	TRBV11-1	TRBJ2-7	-	CASSFGLSSYEQYF	TGTGCCAGCAGCTTCGGACTCAGCTCCTACGAGCAGTACTTC
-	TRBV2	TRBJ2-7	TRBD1	CASKGQAYEQYF	TGTGCCAGCAAGGGACAGGCCTACGAGCAGTACTTC
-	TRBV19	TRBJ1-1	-	CASSGEATEAFF	TGTGCCAGTAGTGGGGAGGCCACTGAAGCTTTCTTT
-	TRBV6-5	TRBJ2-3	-	CASSEQGGRDTQYF	TGTGCCAGCAGTGAACAGGGTGGTAGAGATACGCAGTATTTT
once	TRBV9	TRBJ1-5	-	CASSAGGDSNQPQHF	TGTGCCAGCAGCGCTGGGGGGGATAGCAATCAGCCCCAGCATTTT
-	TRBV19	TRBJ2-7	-	CASSIGYEAGYEQYF	TGTGCCAGTAGTATCGGGTATGAGGCGGGCTACGAGCAGTACTTC
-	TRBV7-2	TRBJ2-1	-	CASSLDRGSYNEQFF	TGTGCCAGCAGCTTAGACCGGGGCTCCTACAATGAGCAGTTCTTC
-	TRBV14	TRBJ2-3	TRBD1	CASSQTGADTQYF	TGTGCCAGCAGTCAAACAGGGGCAGATACGCAGTATTTT
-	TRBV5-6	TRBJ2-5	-	CASSFRGTPQETQYF	TGTGCCAGCAGCTTTAGGGGGACCCCCCAAGAGACCCAGTACTTC
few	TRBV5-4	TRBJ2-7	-	CASSVTSSYEQYF	TGTGCCAGCAGCGTGACAAGCTCCTACGAGCAGTACTTC
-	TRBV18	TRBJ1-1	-	CASSSSGGDTEAFF	TGTGCCAGCTCTTCCTCGGGCGGGGACACTGAAGCTTTCTTT
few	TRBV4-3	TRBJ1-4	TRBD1	CASSQEGQGNEKLFF	TGCGCCAGCAGCCAAGAGGGACAGGGGAATGAAAAACTGTTTTTT
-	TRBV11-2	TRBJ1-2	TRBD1	CASSPRTGVYGYTF	TGTGCCAGCAGCCCGCGGACAGGGGTCTATGGCTACACCTTC
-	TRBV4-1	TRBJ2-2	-	CASSQDEGNTGELFF	TGCGCCAGCAGCCAAGATGAGGGAAACACCGGGGAGCTGTTTTTT
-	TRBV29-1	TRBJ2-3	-	CSASGFTDTQYF	TGCAGCGCTTCAGGATTTACAGATACGCAGTATTTT
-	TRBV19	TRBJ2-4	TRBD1	CASSPGQGATWIAKNIQYF	TGTGCCAGTAGTCCCGGACAGGGGGCTACATGGATAGCCAAAAACATTCAGTACTTC
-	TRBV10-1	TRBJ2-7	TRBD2	CASKTGGGYEQYF	TGCGCCAGCAAAACCGGGGGGGGCTACGAGCAGTACTTC
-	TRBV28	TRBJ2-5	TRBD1	CASSSIQGAQETQYF	TGTGCCAGCAGTTCCATACAGGGGGCTCAGGAGACCCAGTACTTC
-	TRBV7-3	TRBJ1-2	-	CASSLEAAGVGYTF	TGTGCCAGCAGCTTAGAGGCGGCAGGGGTTGGCTACACCTTC
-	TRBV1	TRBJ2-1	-	CPKRESSYNEQFF	TGCCCTAAACGGGAAAGCTCCTACAATGAGCAGTTCTTC
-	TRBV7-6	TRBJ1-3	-	CASSLDSLETIYF	TGTGCCAGCAGCTTAGACTCCCTCGAAACCATATATTTT
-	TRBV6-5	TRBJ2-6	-	CASRTGGTGANVLTF	TGTGCCAGCAGGACCGGGGGAACGGGGGCCAACGTCCTGACTTTC
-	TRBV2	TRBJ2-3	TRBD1	CASDRDRGTDTQYF	TGTGCCAGCGACCGGGACAGGGGTACAGATACGCAGTATTTT
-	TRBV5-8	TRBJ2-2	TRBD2	CASSLAGGHSTGELFF	TGTGCCAGCAGCTTGGCGGGGGGGCACAGCACCGGGGAGCTGTTTTTT
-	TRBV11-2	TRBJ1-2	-	CASSPDRNYGYTF	TGTGCCAGCAGCCCAGACAGGAACTATGGCTACACCTTC
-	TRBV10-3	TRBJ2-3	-	CAISESTRFGPGDTQYF	TGTGCCATCAGTGAGTCCACCCGGTTTGGCCCAGGAGATACGCAGTATTTT
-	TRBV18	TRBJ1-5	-	CASSPWDNNQPQHF	TGTGCCAGCTCACCGTGGGACAACAATCAGCCCCAGCATTTT
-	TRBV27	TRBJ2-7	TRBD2	CASSLGTSGRREQYF	TGTGCCAGCAGTTTAGGGACTAGCGGGAGGAGAGAGCAGTACTTC
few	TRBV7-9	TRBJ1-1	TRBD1	CASSLQGANTEAFF	TGTGCCAGCAGCTTACAGGGGGCGAACACTGAAGCTTTCTTT
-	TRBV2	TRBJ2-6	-	CASKGDNGANVLTF	TGTGCCAGCAAAGGGGATAACGGGGCCAACGTCCTGACTTTC
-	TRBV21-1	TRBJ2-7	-	CASSKGGSGPFSYEQYF	TGTGCCAGCAGCAAAGGCGGTAGCGGGCCTTTCTCCTACGAGCAGTACTTC